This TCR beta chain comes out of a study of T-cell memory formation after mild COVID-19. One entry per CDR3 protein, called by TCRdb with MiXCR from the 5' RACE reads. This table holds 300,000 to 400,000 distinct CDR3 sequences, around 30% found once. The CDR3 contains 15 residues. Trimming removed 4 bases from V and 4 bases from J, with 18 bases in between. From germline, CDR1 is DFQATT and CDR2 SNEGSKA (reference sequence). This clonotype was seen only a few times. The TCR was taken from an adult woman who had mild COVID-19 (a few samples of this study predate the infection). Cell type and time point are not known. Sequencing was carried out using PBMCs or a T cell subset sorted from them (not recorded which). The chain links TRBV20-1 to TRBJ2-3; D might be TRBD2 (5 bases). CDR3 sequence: CSATPTGDAPDTQYF. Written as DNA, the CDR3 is TGCAGTGCTACCCCGACCGGGGATGCCCCAGATACGCAGTATTTT.